This TCR beta chain stems from a study of early T cells in non-severe SARS-CoV-2 infection. Points from the study as a whole: Lookups in VDJdb leaned toward anti-spike CD8 responses and missed private and CD4 specificities.

Worth noting for this clonotype: Its specificity is not known.

The CDR3 totals 11 residues. Looked up from germline, CDR1 is SGHRS and CDR2 is YFSETQ. Trimming removed 4 bases at V and 3 bases at J, with 4 bases between. Unique molecular identifier tags were affixed to discrete cDNA molecules. TCRdb reanalysed the 5' RACE reads using MiXCR and keeps one entry per CDR3 protein. The sample shows roughly 50,000 distinct CDR3 sequences, around a tenth of them seen only once. The sequence was obtained from an adult who was a healthcare worker with PCR-confirmed SARS-CoV-2 infection or an uninfected control (not recorded which). Sequenced material: whole blood. The rearrangement uses TRBV5-1 and TRBJ1-1, with no clear D. The CDR3 coding sequence is TGCGCCAGCAGCAGGGACACTGAAGCTTTCTTT. This encodes CASSRDTEAFF.